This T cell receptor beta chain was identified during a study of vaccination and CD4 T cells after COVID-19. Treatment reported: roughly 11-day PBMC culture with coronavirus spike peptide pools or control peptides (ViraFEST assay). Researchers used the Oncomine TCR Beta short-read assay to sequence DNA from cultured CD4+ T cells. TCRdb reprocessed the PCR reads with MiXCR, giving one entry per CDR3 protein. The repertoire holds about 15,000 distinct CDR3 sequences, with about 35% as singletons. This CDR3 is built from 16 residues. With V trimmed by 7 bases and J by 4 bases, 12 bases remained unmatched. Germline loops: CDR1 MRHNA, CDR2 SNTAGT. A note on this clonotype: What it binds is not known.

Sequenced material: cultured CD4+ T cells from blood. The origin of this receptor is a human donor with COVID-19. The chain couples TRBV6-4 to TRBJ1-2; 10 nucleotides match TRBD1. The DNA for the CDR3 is TGTGCCAGCACCCAGGAACCGGGACAGGGGTTCTATGGCTACACCTTC. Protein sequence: CASTQEPGQGFYGYTF.